Listed here are 3 T cell receptor beta chains from one sample, sequenced in a study of blood T cell repertoires in COVID-19. Measured with immunoSEQ multiplex PCR; TCRdb has only the in-frame clones, and not every one. The data hold hundreds of thousands of clones, with more than 85% observed a single time. What was sequenced was peripheral blood. These receptors all come from a young woman with acute or convalescent COVID-19.

This clone was detected once. The rearrangement uses TRBV28 and TRBJ1-4; 7 bases map to TRBD1. Germline V gene data show CDR1 as MDHEN and CDR2 as SYDVKM. The CDR3 covers 14 residues. V lost 2 bases, J lost 8 bases, and 5 bases stayed unmatched. CDR3 in amino acids: CASSLTTGREKLFF. The CDR3 region has the DNA TGTGCCAGCAGTTTAACGACAGGGCGGGAAAAACTGTTTTTT. The full variable domain, with the rest looked up from reference TRBV28 and TRBJ1-4, is DVKVTQSSRYLVKRTGEKVFLECVQDMDHENMFWYRQDPGLGLRLIYFSYDVKMKEKGDIPEGYSVSREKKERFSLILESASTNQTSMYLCASSLTTGREKLFFGSGTQLSVL.

V gene TRBV4-1 combines with J gene TRBJ1-5, with D unresolved. This CDR3 spans 15 amino acids. V lost 4 bases and J lost 2, with 12 bases in between. CDR1 MGHRA and CDR2 YSYEKL come from the germline V gene. CDR3 sequence: CASSLRSEGNQPQHF. As DNA, the CDR3 is TGCGCCAGCAGCCTGAGGAGTGAGGGCAATCAGCCCCAGCATTTT.

The rearrangement uses TRBV11-2 and TRBJ2-7; D possibly corresponds to TRBD2 (5 bases). Germline-derived CDR1 and CDR2 are SGHAT and FQNNGV. V shed 5 bases and J shed 2 bases, with 7 bases lying between them. This CDR3 is 12 amino acids long. The CDR3 nucleotides read TGTGCCAGCAGCCCGGGGACCTACGAGCAGTACTTC. Translating gives CASSPGTYEQYF.